This T cell receptor beta chain was captured in a study of response to subunit inactivated influenza vaccine. V shed 1 base and J 0 bases; nucleotides not matched to a gene: 3. The CDR3 runs to 16 residues. Germline V gene data show CDR1 as DFQATT and CDR2 as SNEGSKA (reference sequence). TCRdb called the RT-PCR reads again in MiXCR, with one record for every CDR3 protein. The table lists about 530,000 distinct CDR3 sequences, 10% to 15% of them singletons. The sequence was obtained from a man aged 50 to 59 who received an inactivated influenza vaccine. Sequences were derived from PBMCs from blood, sampled more than 35 days after vaccination. The gene calls are TRBV20-1 and TRBJ2-3; 11 nucleotides match TRBD2. Here the CDR3 reads CSARGGTSGSTDTQYF. CDR3 DNA: TGCAGTGCTAGAGGGGGGACTAGCGGTAGCACAGATACGCAGTATTTT.